This T cell receptor beta chain is drawn from a study of memory CD4+ T cells and cytomegalovirus serostatus. Study context: Of the healthy Belgian adults, 9 were CMV seropositive and about 24 seronegative. General study points: Suggested: most of the CMV-linked TCR signature lies in CD4+ memory cells. Each of 67 CMV-associated TCRbeta sequences occurred in one to five individuals.

The CDR3 is made up of 17 amino acids. The J segment lost 1 base and the V segment lost 0 bases, leaving 6 bases of the junction unmatched. In germline, CDR1 is LNHDA, CDR2 SQIVND (reference sequence). Single viable CD3+CD4+CD8-CD45RO+ cells were sorted as the memory CD4+ T cells. Serostatus was set by detecting CMV pp150, pp28, p38, p52 IgG. Clones were sequenced by immunoSEQ multiplex PCR, and TCRdb holds only the in-frame ones, with some missing. The data show 50,000 to 65,000 clones, more than 70% seen once. As to this clone: What it binds is not known.

Sequenced: memory CD4+ T cells from blood. This sequence was found in an adult in good health and CMV-seropositive. The rearrangement uses TRBV19 and TRBJ1-2, with 9 bases fitting TRBD1. The CDR3 loop is CASSIETGTGFNYGYTF. The CDR3, as DNA: TGTGCCAGTAGTATAGAGACCGGGACAGGGTTTAACTATGGCTACACCTTC.